The T cell receptor beta chain described here comes from a study of blood T cell repertoires in COVID-19. For the study at large: Both acute and convalescent COVID-19 samples were obtained from the United States, Italy and Spain.

Sequenced by immunoSEQ multiplex PCR; TCRdb stores in-frame clones only, minus some. The sample holds about 400,000 clones, 80% to 90% seen once. Clinical histories supplied by participants themselves formed the basis of cohort assignment. Cohort 3 recovery required two negative PCRs, clearance, or symptom resolution. There are 15 residues in the CDR3. CDR1 LNHDA and CDR2 SQIVND come from the germline V gene (reference sequence). V was pared by 7 bases and J by 9 bases, with 22 bases between. The chain joins TRBV19 to TRBJ1-5; D gene uncertain. The sequencing input was PBMCs or T cells enriched from blood (not recorded which). The sequence derives from a woman in her fifties or sixties who had recovered from COVID-19. Here the CDR3 DNA reads TGTGCCAGTACCCCTTCTGGCGGGGTTGTAAGGCCCCAGCATTTT. Amino acid sequence: CASTPSGGVVRPQHF.